Below are 15 T cell receptor beta chains sequenced from a single sample in a study of blood T cell repertoires in COVID-19. The method was immunoSEQ multiplex PCR; TCRdb's version includes in-frame clones alone and lacks a portion of them. The table lists some 53,000 clones, less than 95% of them singletons. The sequenced sample was peripheral blood. Receptor source: a human donor in a cohort sampled during active COVID-19.

V usage is TRBV30 and J usage is TRBJ2-7, with TRBD2 identical over 8 bases. The junction had 9 bases not matched to a gene; V was cut back by 8 bases and J by 6 bases. The CDR3 runs 12 residues. The germline gives CDR1 GTSNPN, CDR2 SVGIG (reference sequence). This CDR3 is CAATRGGSEQYF. CDR3 in DNA: TGTGCCGCTACTCGGGGGGGGAGCGAGCAGTACTTC.

This chain uses TRBV3-1 (or the pseudogene TRBV3-2) with TRBJ2-7; TRBD2 matches at 10 bases. The CDR3 sequence is 15 residues long. Trimming at V came to 4 bases and at J to 4 bases, leaving 7 bases not matched to a gene. Per the germline V gene, CDR1 is LGHDT and CDR2 is YNNKEL (reference sequence). The CDR3, as DNA: TGTGCCAGCAGCCGAGCTAGCGGGAGCTTTTACGAGCAGTACTTC. It translates to CASSRASGSFYEQYF.

The rearrangement joins TRBV9 to TRBJ2-1, with 8 bases identical to TRBD2. CDR1 and CDR2 from the germline V gene are SGDLS and YYNGEE. The junction had 5 bases not matched to a gene; V was cut back by 4 bases and J by 2 bases. The CDR3 sequence is 15 residues long. In DNA form, the CDR3 reads TGTGCCAGCAGCCCTCGACTAGCGCCCTACAATGAGCAGTTCTTC. As protein: CASSPRLAPYNEQFF.

The chain uses TRBV5-1 and TRBJ2-7, with 14 bases aligning to TRBD2. The CDR3 loop spans 17 amino acids. Germline lookup yields CDR1 SGHRS and CDR2 YFSETQ. V lost 4 bases, J lost 3 bases, and 9 bases stayed unmatched. CDR3 residues: CASSIGTSGSFIYEQYF. The CDR3 DNA reads TGCGCCAGCAGCATAGGGACTAGCGGGAGTTTTATCTACGAGCAGTACTTC. The full variable domain, rest sourced from reference TRBV5-1 and TRBJ2-7, is KAGVTQTPRYLIKTRGQQVTLSCSPISGHRSVSWYQQTPGQGLQFLFEYFSETQRNKGNFPGRFSGRQFSNSRSEMNVSTLELGDSALYLCASSIGTSGSFIYEQYFGPGTRLTVT.

In DNA, the CDR3 is TGTGCCAGCAGCTCGCGACAGAGCCGGTATGGGGAGCAGTACTTC. The encoded protein is CASSSRQSRYGEQYF. This chain links TRBV7-9 with TRBJ2-7, with D perhaps matching TRBD1 (5 bases). The CDR3 consists of 15 residues. Germline V gives CDR1 SEHNR, CDR2 FQNEAQ (reference sequence). The ends were cut back, 4 bases at V and 7 bases at J, with 20 bases in the middle.

V is TRBV11-2 and J is TRBJ2-7; 8 bases align to TRBD2. The CDR3 is made up of 16 amino acids. The junction had 9 bases not matched to a gene; V was cut back by 5 bases and J by 0 bases. Per the germline V gene, CDR1 is SGHAT and CDR2 is FQNNGV. CDR3 in amino acids: CASSPARGGYSYEQYF. CDR3 bases: TGTGCCAGCAGCCCCGCCCGGGGGGGCTACTCCTACGAGCAGTACTTC.

The V gene is TRBV10-2, the J gene TRBJ2-1; 7 bases fit TRBD2. CDR3 length: 17 residues. Losses at the gene ends were 8 bases for V and 0 bases for J; bases not matched to a gene: 13. CDR1 is WSHSY and CDR2 is SAAADI in the germline V gene. CDR3 coding DNA: TGCGCCAGCGGGAGGGGCAGGGACCATGTCTCCTACAATGAGCAGTTCTTC. Translated: CASGRGRDHVSYNEQFF.

The rearrangement joins TRBV5-1 to TRBJ2-1, with unresolved D. Looked up from germline, CDR1 is SGHRS and CDR2 is YFSETQ. The ends were cut back, 0 bases at V and 5 bases at J, with 6 bases in the middle. CDR3 length: 13 amino acids. CDR3 bases: TGCGCCAGCAGCTTGGTTAGCCACAATGAGCAGTTCTTC. Encoded protein: CASSLVSHNEQFF.

CDR3 protein: CASSQTGRRTEAFF. CDR3 bases: TGTGCCAGCAGCCAAACGGGGAGGCGCACTGAAGCTTTCTTT. The chain has TRBV3-1 (or the pseudogene TRBV3-2) and TRBJ1-1; D is uncertain. Germline CDR1 is LGHDT and CDR2 is YNNKEL (reference sequence). V lost 2 bases to trimming and J lost 4 bases, with 11 bases between them. The CDR3 is made up of 14 amino acids.

The chain is built from TRBV15 and TRBJ1-2, with 7 bases that match TRBD1. The CDR3 has 13 residues. V shed 6 bases and J 1 base; nucleotides not matched to a gene: 2. Germline-derived CDR1 and CDR2 are LNHNV and YYDKDF (reference sequence). Here the CDR3 DNA reads TGTGCCACCAGGGGGGACAGTAACTATGGCTACACCTTC. Protein product: CATRGDSNYGYTF.

The rearrangement links TRBV7-3 to TRBJ2-5; D uncertain. There are 13 residues in the CDR3. V lost 2 bases, J lost 2 bases, and 6 bases lay in between. CDR1 is SGHTA, CDR2 FQGTGA, per germline. The chain's CDR3 is CASSLYRQETQYF. The CDR3 coding sequence is TGTGCCAGCAGCTTATACAGACAAGAGACCCAGTACTTC.

The chain joins TRBV28 to TRBJ1-2; D is perhaps TRBD1 (6 bases). V lost 7 bases and J lost 7, with 16 bases in between. The CDR3 covers 13 residues. Germline CDR1 MDHEN, CDR2 SYDVKM. CDR3 protein: CASTISLTGGYTF. The CDR3 coding sequence is TGTGCCAGCACCATTTCCTTGACAGGTGGCTACACCTTC.

CDR3 loop: CASSGTGGRETQYF. DNA of the CDR3: TGTGCCAGCAGTGGGACAGGGGGGAGGGAGACCCAGTACTTC. The V and J genes are TRBV25-1 and TRBJ2-5; 10 bases line up with TRBD1. The trim removed 4 bases at V and 5 bases at J, leaving 4 bases unmatched. There are 14 residues in the CDR3. Germline CDR1 and CDR2: MGHDK and SYGVNS.

In DNA form, the CDR3 reads TGTGCCAGCAGCAGCCGGTCTGGAAACACCATATATTTT. This sequence encodes CASSSRSGNTIYF. V gene TRBV7-9 combines with J gene TRBJ1-3, with no clear D. CDR1 is SEHNR and CDR2 is FQNEAQ in the germline V gene (reference sequence). CDR3 length equals 13 residues. V lost 5 bases and J lost 1, with 6 bases in between.

The V call is TRBV19, the J call TRBJ1-2; 9 positions match TRBD1. Looked up from germline, CDR1 is LNHDA and CDR2 is SQIVND (reference sequence). The length of the CDR3 is 16 residues. Trimming removed 2 bases from V and 6 bases from J; junction bases left unmatched: 10. CDR3 nucleotides: TGTGCCAGTAGTATAAGAAGACAGGGGGGAATCAATGGCTACACCTTC. Translating it yields CASSIRRQGGINGYTF.